This T cell receptor (beta chain) appears in the sequencing data of a study of cytomegalovirus exposure and HLA in healthy donors. Study outcomes and limitations: Within a later analysis, the majority of CMV-associated TCR beta chains appeared HLA-restricted.

This clone was detected a few times. No antigen is known for it. It was with 60 Vbeta and 13 Jbeta primers that the PCR ran. Only in-frame clones appear in the TCRdb table, and some are missing; sequencing was by immunoSEQ multiplex PCR. In the table there are some 140,000 clones, around 80% of which are singletons. The length of the CDR3 is 16 residues. After removal of 1 base from V and 7 bases from J, the junction contained 6 bases not matched to a gene. Germline V gene data show CDR1 as LGHNA and CDR2 as YNFKEQ. The chain uses TRBV4-2 and TRBJ2-1; 11 bases fit TRBD2. Sequenced material: PBMCs. The source of this sequence is a woman aged 45-59 years in good health and CMV-seropositive. This CDR3 reads CASSQGLAGGGNEQFF. DNA of the CDR3: TGTGCCAGCAGCCAAGGGCTAGCGGGGGGTGGGAATGAGCAGTTCTTC.